These T cell receptor beta chains were read from a single sample in a study of blood T cells in healthy people across ages. TCRdb recomputed calls from the 5' RACE reads with MiXCR, one row per CDR3 protein. The table includes about 2 million distinct CDR3 sequences, 49% detected once. Sequencing used blood. These receptors all stem from a woman in her forties in good health. Both conserved end residues are part of each CDR3. A D gene is named only where the DNA matches it firmly. The size of a clone is reported for some rows only, either as once, few or many, or as a class for expanded clones.

j_call: TRBJ2-1
clone_size: -
d_call: TRBD1
v_call: TRBV10-3
cdr3_nt: TGTGCCATCAGTTCGACAGGGGGCCCCCGACACAATGAGCAGTTCTTC
cdr3_aa: CAISSTGGPRHNEQFF

j_call: TRBJ2-3
clone_size: few
d_call: -
v_call: TRBV4-3
cdr3_nt: TGCGCCAGCAGCCAAGATGATAAAGGTTGGCGTACGCAGTATTTT
cdr3_aa: CASSQDDKGWRTQYF

j_call: TRBJ2-3
clone_size: -
d_call: TRBD1
v_call: TRBV4-1
cdr3_nt: TGCGCCAGCAGCCTACACCTAGGATGGACAGGGGAAGGTACGCAGTATTTT
cdr3_aa: CASSLHLGWTGEGTQYF

j_call: TRBJ2-3
clone_size: -
d_call: TRBD2
v_call: TRBV20-1
cdr3_nt: TGCAGTGCTAGAGACCCTTCGGCTAGCGGGGGGACAGATACGCAGTATTTT
cdr3_aa: CSARDPSASGGTDTQYF

j_call: TRBJ2-6
clone_size: few
d_call: -
v_call: TRBV29-1
cdr3_nt: TGCAGCGTAGATACACAGGGGGCCAACGTCCTGACTTTC
cdr3_aa: CSVDTQGANVLTF

j_call: TRBJ2-1
clone_size: -
d_call: TRBD2
v_call: TRBV4-1
cdr3_nt: TGCGCCAGCAGCCAAGGAGGGGGGCTAGCGGGCTCCTACAATGAGCAGTTCTTC
cdr3_aa: CASSQGGGLAGSYNEQFF

j_call: TRBJ2-5
clone_size: -
d_call: -
v_call: TRBV7-2
cdr3_nt: TGTGCCGGCAGCTTAGCTTCCGTAGCGGAGACCCAGTACTTC
cdr3_aa: CAGSLASVAETQYF

j_call: TRBJ2-1
clone_size: few
d_call: TRBD2
v_call: TRBV11-2
cdr3_nt: TGTGCCAGTACGGGACTAGCGGGGGGGCTCTACAATGAGCAGTTCTTC
cdr3_aa: CASTGLAGGLYNEQFF

j_call: TRBJ2-1
clone_size: -
d_call: -
v_call: TRBV20-1
cdr3_nt: TGCAGTGCTAGAGAAGGTTTTCTATTCAATGAGCAGTTCTTC
cdr3_aa: CSAREGFLFNEQFF

j_call: TRBJ2-2
clone_size: once
d_call: -
v_call: TRBV6-2/TRBV6-3
cdr3_nt: TGTGCCAGCAGTTACTCCCCGTTGAGGGTCATGTTCGGCGGGGAGCTGTTTTTT
cdr3_aa: CASSYSPLRVMFGGELFF

j_call: TRBJ2-5
clone_size: -
d_call: TRBD2
v_call: TRBV5-1
cdr3_nt: TGCGCCAGCAGCGCACAGTCGGGGGGAAGAGAGACCCAGTACTTC
cdr3_aa: CASSAQSGGRETQYF

j_call: TRBJ2-4
clone_size: -
d_call: TRBD2
v_call: TRBV20-1
cdr3_nt: TGCAGTGCTAGAGCTCCAGCGGGGGGTATCTACAATGAGCAGTACTTC
cdr3_aa: CSARAPAGGIYNEQYF

j_call: TRBJ2-7
clone_size: few
d_call: -
v_call: TRBV27
cdr3_nt: TGTGCCAGCAGTCGGGGTCTCGAGCAGTACTTC
cdr3_aa: CASSRGLEQYF

j_call: TRBJ2-7
clone_size: few
d_call: TRBD1
v_call: TRBV6-5
cdr3_nt: TGTGCCAGCAGCTCGACCGGGACAGGGGGCAACGAGCAGTACTTC
cdr3_aa: CASSSTGTGGNEQYF

j_call: TRBJ2-1
clone_size: -
d_call: TRBD2
v_call: TRBV28
cdr3_nt: TGTGCCAGGATGACTAGCGGGGGTTACAATGAGCAGTTCTTC
cdr3_aa: CARMTSGGYNEQFF

j_call: TRBJ1-5
clone_size: many
d_call: -
v_call: TRBV20-1
cdr3_nt: TGCAGTGCTAGCGGGGAGTTTGGCAATCAGCCCCAGCATTTT
cdr3_aa: CSASGEFGNQPQHF

j_call: TRBJ1-2
clone_size: -
d_call: TRBD1
v_call: TRBV12-3/TRBV12-4
cdr3_nt: TGTGCCAGCAGTTTAAGGACAGGGGGGATCTATGGCTACACCTTC
cdr3_aa: CASSLRTGGIYGYTF